Below, 2 T cell receptor beta chains from the same sample are listed, as sequenced in a study of cytomegalovirus exposure and HLA in healthy donors (dated by TCRdb to about 2017). Library preparation was by the immunoSEQ multiplex PCR assay. A mixture of 60 forward primers for TCR Vbeta segments and 13 reverse primers for TCR Jbeta segments was used in the multiplex PCR. TCRdb took over this immuneACCESS table, retaining in-frame rearrangements with V and J assigned. Such tables are incomplete; in checked studies, under half of the missing clones stem from an unresolved V gene, and the remainder is unexplained. This sample holds about 84,000 clones; 55% to 65% were observed only once. Together, the top ten hold approximately 15% of the sample. Sample: PBMCs. The receptor source for this set is a woman in her thirties or forties in good health and CMV-seropositive.

This chain joins TRBV5-1 and TRBJ1-5; 10 nucleotides agree with TRBD1. The CDR3 has 15 residues. Germline V lookup: CDR1 SGHRS, CDR2 YFSETQ. The J segment lost 6 bases and the V segment lost 4 bases, leaving 7 bases of the junction unmatched. As DNA, the CDR3 is TGCGCCAGCAGCCCGGGGACAGGGGCTGGTCAGCCCCAGCATTTT. It is translated as CASSPGTGAGQPQHF.

V is TRBV10-3 and J is TRBJ2-3; D is possibly TRBD2 (6 bases). V lost 3 bases, J lost 5 bases, and 24 bases lay in between. The CDR3 covers 18 residues. Germline loops: CDR1 ENHRY, CDR2 SYGVKD. Written as DNA, the CDR3 is TGTGCCATCAGTGACCGGGGACGGGAGAGAGGTGGAGGAGATACGCAGTATTTT. This encodes CAISDRGRERGGGDTQYF.